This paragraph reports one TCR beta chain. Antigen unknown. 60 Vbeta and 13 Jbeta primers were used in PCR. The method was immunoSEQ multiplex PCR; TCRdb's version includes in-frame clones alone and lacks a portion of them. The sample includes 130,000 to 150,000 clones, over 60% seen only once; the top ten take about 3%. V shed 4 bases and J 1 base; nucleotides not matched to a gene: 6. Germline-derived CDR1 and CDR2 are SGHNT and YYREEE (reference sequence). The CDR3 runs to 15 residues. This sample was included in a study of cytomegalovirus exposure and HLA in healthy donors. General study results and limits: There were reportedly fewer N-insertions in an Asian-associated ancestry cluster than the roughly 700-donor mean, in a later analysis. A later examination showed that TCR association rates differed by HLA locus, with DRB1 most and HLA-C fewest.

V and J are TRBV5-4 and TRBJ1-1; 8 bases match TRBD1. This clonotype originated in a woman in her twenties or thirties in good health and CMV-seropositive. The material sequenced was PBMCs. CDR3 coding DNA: TGTGCCAGCAGCCTTCCAGGGGGCCCGAACACTGAAGCTTTCTTT. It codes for CASSLPGGPNTEAFF.